Below are 27 T cell receptor beta chains sequenced from a single sample in a study of blood T cell repertoires in COVID-19. Profiled with immunoSEQ multiplex PCR; TCRdb holds only in-frame clones, not every one. Seen here are 300,000 to 450,000 clones, more than 75% observed once, and the top ten hold 1.2%. Material: PBMCs or T cells enriched from blood (not recorded which). The source of these receptors is a young woman who had recovered from COVID-19.

The chain joins TRBV4-2 to TRBJ1-6, with D possibly matching TRBD1 (5 bases). In germline, CDR1 is LGHNA, CDR2 YNFKEQ. The CDR3 consists of 17 residues. V was trimmed by 4 bases and J by 5 bases, leaving 18 bases between them. CDR3 protein: CASSPGGIEANNSPLHF. CDR3 nucleotides: TGTGCCAGCAGCCCCGGGGGGATCGAGGCCAATAATTCACCCCTCCACTTT.

The chain has TRBV10-3 and TRBJ1-2; 7 nucleotides align to TRBD1. The CDR3 length is 14 residues. V lost 0 bases to trimming and J lost 6 bases; unmatched junction nucleotides: 4. Germline-derived CDR1 and CDR2 are ENHRY and SYGVKD. The chain's CDR3 is CAISESGTDNGYTF. In DNA form, the CDR3 reads TGTGCCATCAGTGAGTCTGGGACAGACAATGGCTACACCTTC.

The chain employs TRBV25-1 and TRBJ2-2, with 13 bases that match TRBD2. CDR1 and CDR2 (germline): MGHDK, SYGVNS. The CDR3 sequence is 17 residues long. The V and J ends lost 4 bases and 6 bases, in that order; junction bases with no gene match: 8. CDR3 nucleotides: TGTGCCAGCAGTGCGACTAGCGGGGGGCCAGGGGCCGGGGAGCTGTTTTTT. It codes for CASSATSGGPGAGELFF.

In its sample, this clone was seen once. The chain employs TRBV5-6 and TRBJ1-2; the D gene is possibly TRBD1 (6 bases). CDR3 length: 14 residues. The V end was cut by 3 bases, the J end by 4 bases, with 13 bases between. CDR1 and CDR2 (germline): SGHDT, YYEEEE. Here the CDR3 reads CASSSAGTPYGYTF. The CDR3 bases are TGTGCCAGCAGCTCCGCCGGGACACCCTATGGCTACACCTTC.

The rearrangement links TRBV11-2 to TRBJ2-5; D is perhaps TRBD1 (6 bases). This CDR3 is 12 amino acids long. Germline CDR1 SGHAT, CDR2 FQNNGV. V lost 5 bases and J lost 5, with 9 bases in between. DNA for the CDR3: TGTGCCAGCAGCGGGGGCGGGGAGACCCAGTACTTC. Translated: CASSGGGETQYF.

This clone appeared once. J is TRBJ1-1 and V is TRBV27; possible D gene TRBD1, 5 bases. Germline V gene data show CDR1 as MNHEY and CDR2 as SMNVEV (reference sequence). There are 15 residues in the CDR3. The V end was cut by 2 bases, the J end by 5 bases, with 15 bases between. The DNA for the CDR3 is TGTGCCAGCAGTTTAGTCACGGGGGGAACGACTGAAGCTTTCTTT. It is translated as CASSLVTGGTTEAFF.

The V call is TRBV6-5, the J call TRBJ2-5, with TRBD1 matching 9 bases. The germline CDR1 and CDR2 sequences are MNHEY and SVGAGI. Trimming removed 4 bases from V and 5 bases from J; junction bases left unmatched: 5. This CDR3 contains 14 residues. The CDR3 here is CASSLQGAAETQYF. CDR3 bases: TGTGCCAGCAGTTTACAGGGGGCGGCCGAGACCCAGTACTTC.

The chain couples TRBV5-8 to TRBJ2-3; no reliable D call. Germline V gene sequence: CDR1 SGHTS, CDR2 YDEGEE. Trimming removed 1 base at V and 3 bases at J, with 6 bases between. The CDR3 runs to 13 residues. This chain's CDR3 is CASSLPRTDTQYF. The CDR3 DNA reads as TGTGCCAGCAGCTTGCCTCGGACAGATACGCAGTATTTT.

This sequence joins TRBV6-4 and TRBJ2-2; TRBD1 aligns across 8 bases. The CDR3 runs 15 residues. V was clipped by 5 bases and J by 4 bases; unmatched bases: 6. From germline, CDR1 is MRHNA and CDR2 SNTAGT. CDR3 residues: CASSSTGGGTGELFF. CDR3 nucleotide sequence: TGTGCCAGCAGTTCCACAGGGGGAGGCACCGGGGAGCTGTTTTTT.

This chain joins TRBV5-1 and TRBJ1-5; a possible D gene is TRBD1 (6 bases). The V gene's germline CDR1 is SGHRS and CDR2 YFSETQ. The CDR3 is 14 amino acids. Trimming removed 0 bases at V and 5 bases at J, with 9 bases between. The CDR3 region is CASSLGAGDQPQHF. The CDR3 nucleotides are TGCGCCAGCAGCTTGGGCGCAGGGGATCAGCCCCAGCATTTT.

The chain joins TRBV18 to TRBJ1-4, with D possibly matching TRBD1 (5 bases). Germline loops: CDR1 KGHSH, CDR2 LQKENI. Trimming shortened V by 4 bases and J by 5 bases, and 17 bases separated the two germline ends. The CDR3 length is 16 residues. The CDR3 loop reads CASSRGEAGLNEKLFF. CDR3 bases: TGTGCCAGCTCACGGGGGGAGGCCGGACTGAATGAAAAACTGTTTTTT.

This clone occurred once. The gene calls are TRBV9 and TRBJ2-3, with 9 bases matching TRBD2. This CDR3 comprises 16 residues. The V segment lost 0 bases and the J segment 1 base; nucleotides outside the gene matches: 3. Germline assignment: CDR1 SGDLS and CDR2 YYNGEE. CDR3 sequence: CASSVDLAGRTDTQYF. CDR3 DNA: TGTGCCAGCAGCGTAGATCTAGCGGGGCGCACAGATACGCAGTATTTT. The complete variable domain, with remaining parts taken from reference TRBV9 and TRBJ2-3, reads DSGVTQTPKHLITATGQRVTLRCSPRSGDLSVYWYQQSLDQGLQFLIQYYNGEERAKGNILERFSAQQFPDLHSELNLSSLELGDSALYFCASSVDLAGRTDTQYFGPGTRLTVL.

This clone was observed once. The chain couples TRBV2 to TRBJ1-5; D call uncertain. The CDR3 is 15 residues long. V lost 7 bases and J 7 bases, leaving 20 bases between the germline ends. Germline V gene sequence: CDR1 SNHLY, CDR2 FYNNEI. The CDR3 DNA reads as TGTGCCAGCACCGAGGCGGCTATACCTGGGCAGCCCCAGCATTTT. This sequence encodes CASTEAAIPGQPQHF. Filled out from reference TRBV2 and TRBJ1-5, the complete variable domain reads EPEVTQTPSHQVTQMGQEVILRCVPISNHLYFYWYRQILGQKVEFLVSFYNNEISEKSEIFDDQFSVERPDGSNFTLKIRSTKLEDSAMYFCASTEAAIPGQPQHFGDGTRLSIL.

The chain combines TRBV6-5 with TRBJ2-7; weak D call: TRBD1 (6 bases). Trimming cost V 5 bases and J 12 bases, with 14 bases left between them. The V gene's germline CDR1 is MNHEY and CDR2 SVGAGI. This CDR3 comprises 11 residues. This CDR3 reads CASSQDSFVYF. CDR3 DNA sequence: TGTGCCAGCAGTCAGGACAGTTTTGTGTACTTC.

This sequence joins TRBV30 and TRBJ1-1, with D possibly being TRBD1 (5 bases). V lost 0 bases to trimming and J lost 7 bases, with 6 bases between them. Germline lookup yields CDR1 GTSNPN and CDR2 SVGIG (reference sequence). This CDR3 region has 11 residues. The CDR3 reads CAWSVRGEAFF. The CDR3 coding sequence is TGTGCCTGGAGTGTAAGGGGTGAAGCTTTCTTT.

This chain uses TRBV9 with TRBJ1-6, with D possibly matching TRBD1 (5 bases). The CDR3 is made up of 14 amino acids. V lost 0 bases, J lost 6 bases, and 7 bases lay in between. Germline CDR1 and CDR2: SGDLS and YYNGEE. The CDR3 coding sequence is TGTGCCAGCAGCGTAGGCGGGACTAATTCACCCCTCCACTTT. As protein: CASSVGGTNSPLHF.

This clone showed up just a few times. The genes are TRBV5-1 and TRBJ2-7; tentatively, D is TRBD2 (5 bases). The CDR3 spans 15 residues. V lost 4 bases and J lost 7, with 21 bases in between. Germline assignment: CDR1 SGHRS and CDR2 YFSETQ. CDR3 coding DNA: TGCGCCAGCAGCCCAACCCCCGGGGATCACTCGGAGCAGTACTTC. It yields the protein CASSPTPGDHSEQYF.

This sequence joins TRBV5-5 and TRBJ1-5, with 10 bases aligning to TRBD1. The CDR3 loop spans 15 amino acids. Germline values: CDR1 SGHKS, CDR2 YYEKEE (reference sequence). The trim removed 2 bases at V and 4 bases at J, leaving 3 bases unmatched. CDR3: CASSFWGQGNQPQHF. The CDR3 bases are TGTGCCAGCAGCTTTTGGGGACAGGGGAATCAGCCCCAGCATTTT.

The rearrangement links TRBV19 to TRBJ1-1; 9 bases are shared with TRBD1. Germline-derived CDR1 and CDR2 are LNHDA and SQIVND (reference sequence). The CDR3 is made up of 15 amino acids. V lost 6 bases to trimming and J lost 6 bases; unmatched junction nucleotides: 11. In nucleotides, the CDR3 is TGTGCCAGTAGCCCCCGGGACAGGGTTAACGCTGAAGCTTTCTTT. Translation gives CASSPRDRVNAEAFF.

Only one count was recorded for this clone. An end of the junction does not agree with germline; a read error may underlie this. The V gene is TRBV29-1, the J gene TRBJ1-2; perhaps TRBD1 as D (5 bases). The CDR3 has 8 amino acids. The germline V gene has CDR1 SQVTM and CDR2 ANQGSEA. CDR3 coding DNA: TGCAGCGTTGATCGCAGGGACTTC. Protein sequence: CSVDRRDF.

The rearrangement links TRBV28 to TRBJ1-1; tentative D call: TRBD1 (5 bases). The V gene lost 6 bases and the J gene lost 8 bases, with 13 bases spanning the gap. The CDR3 length is 12 residues. Germline V gene sequence: CDR1 MDHEN, CDR2 SYDVKM. This CDR3 is CASRTTVNEAFF. The CDR3 DNA is TGTGCCAGCAGAACGACAGTAAACGAAGCTTTCTTT.

The CDR3 region has the DNA TGCAGCGTTGAAGATCCACTAGCGGGGGTCCACTCTAGCACAGATACGCAGTATTTT. Its protein product is CSVEDPLAGVHSSTDTQYF. The chain joins TRBV29-1 to TRBJ2-3; 11 nucleotides align to TRBD2. J was trimmed by 0 bases and V by 0 bases; bases with no gene match: 11. This CDR3 is 19 amino acids long. The V gene's germline CDR1 is SQVTM and CDR2 ANQGSEA.

As for this clone: The junction differs from germline at one of its ends, possibly a read error. The genes are TRBV7-2 and TRBJ2-5, with 10 bases identical to TRBD1. Germline V gives CDR1 SGHTA, CDR2 FQGNSA. The CDR3 is made up of 15 amino acids. The CDR3 loop is CASSPRGQGQGTQYF. The CDR3 DNA is TGTGCCAGCAGCCCCCGGGGACAGGGGCAAGGGACCCAGTACTTC.

The genes are TRBV12-3 or TRBV12-4 and TRBJ1-1; D gene unclear. The CDR3 spans 13 residues. V was cut by 5 bases and J by 2 bases, with 9 bases left in between. The CDR3 region has the DNA TGTGCCAGCAGTCCCATACATAACACTGAAGCTTTCTTT. It is translated as CASSPIHNTEAFF.

This chain connects TRBV6-5 to TRBJ2-3, with 9 nucleotides matching TRBD2. Germline V gene lookup returns CDR1 MNHEY and CDR2 SVGAGI. The CDR3 totals 14 residues. Trimming cost V 9 bases and J 1 base; bases outside gene matches: 5. The CDR3 sequence: CASLLAGGTDTQYF. Here the CDR3 DNA reads TGTGCCAGTCTATTAGCGGGGGGCACAGATACGCAGTATTTT.

The chain carries TRBV11-3 and TRBJ2-1, with 8 bases that match TRBD1. Losses at the gene ends were 5 bases for V and 4 bases for J; bases not matched to a gene: 4. Germline CDR1 and CDR2: SGHNT and YENEEA. The CDR3 runs 14 residues. The CDR3 nucleotides read TGTGCCAGCAGCCCTCAGGGGGCGTACAATGAGCAGTTCTTC. It translates to CASSPQGAYNEQFF.

V is TRBV5-4 and J is TRBJ1-1, with 8 bases that match TRBD1. J was trimmed by 3 bases and V by 3 bases; bases with no gene match: 4. There are 14 residues in the CDR3. Germline V gene sequence: CDR1 SGHNT, CDR2 YYREEE (reference sequence). For the CDR3, the DNA is TGTGCCAGCAGCTCAGACAGGGGTCACACTGAAGCTTTCTTT. As protein: CASSSDRGHTEAFF.